A selection of T cell receptor beta chains follows, all from one sample in a study of tumor T cells in aggressive B-cell lymphoma. Some clones are missing from TCRdb's copy, which holds only in-frame ones; the method was immunoSEQ multiplex PCR. The table has over 3,000 clones, around 84% seen once. Specimen: tumor tissue. These receptors were taken from an adult with diffuse large B cell lymphoma. CDR3s include the opening cysteine and the closing phenylalanine or tryptophan. The D gene is left open where the match is weak. Some rows have no size entry. The others give once, few or many, or a class for an expanded clone.

v_gene: TRBV9; j_gene: TRBJ1-5; abundance: -; d_gene: TRBD1; CDR3aa: CASSAGTGGRDSNQPQHF; CDR3nt: TGTGCCAGCAGCGCCGGGACAGGGGGCAGGGATAGCAATCAGCCCCAGCATTTT
v_gene: TRBV5-1; j_gene: TRBJ2-3; abundance: -; d_gene: -; CDR3aa: CASSWGTSTDTQYF; CDR3nt: TGCGCCAGCAGCTGGGGGACTAGCACAGATACGCAGTATTTT
v_gene: TRBV10-3; j_gene: TRBJ1-2; abundance: -; d_gene: TRBD1; CDR3aa: CAIRQGQGSGYTF; CDR3nt: TGTGCCATCAGGCAGGGACAGGGGAGTGGCTACACCTTC
v_gene: TRBV6-5; j_gene: TRBJ1-1; abundance: -; d_gene: -; CDR3aa: CASSYGVEGAEAFF; CDR3nt: TGTGCCAGCAGTTACGGTGTGGAAGGGGCTGAAGCTTTCTTT
v_gene: TRBV19; j_gene: TRBJ2-5; abundance: -; d_gene: -; CDR3aa: CASSTLDTERRGTQYF; CDR3nt: TGTGCCAGTAGTACCCTCGACACCGAAAGACGGGGGACCCAGTACTTC
v_gene: TRBV7-8; j_gene: TRBJ2-5; abundance: -; d_gene: TRBD1; CDR3aa: CASSPRPGTGSGETQYF; CDR3nt: TGTGCCAGCAGCCCTCGTCCCGGGACAGGGTCCGGGGAGACCCAGTACTTC
v_gene: TRBV27; j_gene: TRBJ1-1; abundance: -; d_gene: -; CDR3aa: CASSLLYTAGAMNTEAFF; CDR3nt: TGTGCCAGCAGTTTACTTTATACGGCAGGGGCTATGAACACTGAAGCTTTCTTT
v_gene: TRBV5-1; j_gene: TRBJ2-1; abundance: -; d_gene: -; CDR3aa: CASSLEGIGTHSNEQFF; CDR3nt: TGCGCCAGCAGCTTGGAGGGAATCGGGACACACAGCAATGAGCAGTTCTTC
v_gene: TRBV4-1; j_gene: TRBJ2-2; abundance: few; d_gene: -; CDR3aa: CASTNRDYTGELFF; CDR3nt: TGCGCCAGCACCAACCGGGACTACACCGGGGAGCTGTTTTTT
v_gene: TRBV18; j_gene: TRBJ1-4; abundance: -; d_gene: -; CDR3aa: CASSPGQTTEKLFF; CDR3nt: TGTGCCAGCTCACCAGGGCAGACTACTGAAAAACTGTTTTTT
v_gene: TRBV11-3; j_gene: TRBJ2-5; abundance: -; d_gene: TRBD2; CDR3aa: CASSSGTSGPRETQYF; CDR3nt: TGTGCCAGCAGCTCAGGGACTAGCGGACCCCGAGAGACCCAGTACTTC
v_gene: TRBV4-2; j_gene: TRBJ1-2; abundance: -; d_gene: TRBD1; CDR3aa: CASSQVGQGLLGYTF; CDR3nt: TGTGCCAGCAGCCAAGTAGGACAGGGACTTCTTGGCTACACCTTC
v_gene: TRBV18; j_gene: TRBJ1-4; abundance: -; d_gene: -; CDR3aa: CASVLGRANEKLFF; CDR3nt: TGTGCCAGCGTCCTCGGGCGGGCTAATGAAAAACTGTTTTTT
v_gene: TRBV4-2; j_gene: TRBJ2-7; abundance: -; d_gene: TRBD1; CDR3aa: CASSQDEGTGLYEQYF; CDR3nt: TGTGCCAGCAGCCAAGATGAGGGGACAGGGTTATACGAGCAGTACTTC
v_gene: TRBV5-1; j_gene: TRBJ2-2; abundance: -; d_gene: -; CDR3aa: CASRDNTNTGELFF; CDR3nt: TGCGCCAGCAGGGACAACACGAACACCGGGGAGCTGTTTTTT
v_gene: TRBV6-5; j_gene: TRBJ1-1; abundance: -; d_gene: -; CDR3aa: CASRRQLMNTEAFF; CDR3nt: TGTGCCAGCAGAAGACAGCTCATGAACACTGAAGCTTTCTTT
v_gene: TRBV7-2; j_gene: TRBJ2-5; abundance: -; d_gene: -; CDR3aa: CASSLVRGTSSGPGTQYF; CDR3nt: TGTGCCAGCAGCTTAGTGCGAGGCACGTCGAGCGGGCCCGGGACCCAGTACTTC
v_gene: TRBV10-3; j_gene: TRBJ2-5; abundance: few; d_gene: TRBD2; CDR3aa: CAISEVAGSQETQYF; CDR3nt: TGTGCCATCAGTGAGGTAGCGGGGAGCCAAGAGACCCAGTACTTC
v_gene: TRBV5-1; j_gene: TRBJ2-3; abundance: -; d_gene: TRBD2; CDR3aa: CASSLLAGGGTDTQYF; CDR3nt: TGCGCCAGCAGCTTATTAGCGGGGGGGGGCACAGATACGCAGTATTTT